The 20 T cell receptor beta chains in this list originate from one sample, sequenced in a study of blood T cell repertoires in COVID-19. Here immunoSEQ multiplex PCR was the method, and the copy in TCRdb shows in-frame clones only, minus some. The sample holds approximately 100,000 clones, around 80% seen once. The sample comprised peripheral blood. All receptors derive from a man in his 70s with acute or convalescent COVID-19.

The CDR3 DNA is TGCGCCAGCAGCCGGCGGACAGCCACCTTTGACGAGCAGTACTTC. Amino acids: CASSRRTATFDEQYF. The chain employs TRBV5-1 and TRBJ2-7; D possibly corresponds to TRBD1 (6 bases). V was shortened by 4 bases and J by 5 bases, with 19 bases between the two germline ends. Germline V lookup: CDR1 SGHRS, CDR2 YFSETQ. The CDR3 is 15 residues long.

The rearrangement links TRBV19 to TRBJ2-1, with TRBD2 matching over 9 bases. Germline V lookup: CDR1 LNHDA, CDR2 SQIVND (reference sequence). The CDR3 runs 15 residues. Trimming removed 6 bases from V and 8 bases from J; junction bases left unmatched: 11. CDR3 region: CASSLRLAGSDEQFF. CDR3 in DNA: TGTGCCAGTAGCCTCCGGCTAGCGGGAAGCGATGAGCAGTTCTTC.

The chain joins TRBV18 to TRBJ1-1; a possible D gene is TRBD1 (6 bases). Deletions cut 6 bases from V and 1 base from J, with 15 bases between. Germline V lookup: CDR1 KGHSH, CDR2 LQKENI. This CDR3 has 15 amino acids. The CDR3 sequence: CASSPSQTGNTEAFF. As DNA, the CDR3 is TGTGCCAGCTCGCCTTCCCAGACAGGGAACACTGAAGCTTTCTTT. The full variable domain, rest sourced from reference TRBV18 and TRBJ1-1, is NAGVMQNPRHLVRRRGQEARLRCSPMKGHSHVYWYRQLPEEGLKFMVYLQKENIIDESGMPKERFSAEFPKEGPSILRIQQVVRGDSAAYFCASSPSQTGNTEAFFGQGTRLTVV.

The table lists this clone with a count of one. The chain recombines TRBV6-5 with TRBJ1-4; a weak D match, TRBD1 (6 bases). The V gene lost 0 bases and the J gene lost 4 bases, with 9 bases spanning the gap. Germline CDR1 is MNHEY and CDR2 is SVGAGI. The CDR3 loop spans 15 amino acids. The CDR3 spells CASSYSGTLNEKLFF. The CDR3 bases are TGTGCCAGCAGTTACTCCGGGACACTTAATGAAAAACTGTTTTTT.

The sample holds one count of this clone. V is TRBV19 and J is TRBJ1-1; D might be TRBD1 (5 bases). The V gene's germline CDR1 is LNHDA and CDR2 SQIVND (reference sequence). The CDR3 contains 13 residues. V dropped 3 bases and J dropped 7 bases, with 12 bases sitting between them. The CDR3 sequence: CASSIGRAVEAFF. The DNA for the CDR3 is TGTGCCAGTAGTATTGGCAGGGCTGTTGAAGCTTTCTTT.

The rearrangement joins TRBV11-3 to TRBJ1-6, with 11 bases lining up with TRBD1. Germline lookup yields CDR1 SGHNT and CDR2 YENEEA. With 5 bases clipped from V and 7 bases from J, the junction kept 4 bases outside the gene matches. The CDR3 runs to 15 residues. This CDR3 is CASSRDRGMNSPLHF. The CDR3 region has the DNA TGTGCCAGCAGCCGGGACAGGGGGATGAATTCACCCCTCCACTTT. Full variable domain (missing parts from reference TRBV11-3 and TRBJ1-6): EAGVVQSPRYKIIEKKQPVAFWCNPISGHNTLYWYLQNLGQGPELLIRYENEEAVDDSQLPKDRFSAERLKGVDSTLKIQPAELGDSAVYLCASSRDRGMNSPLHFGNGTRLTVT.

This clone has just one count. The J gene is TRBJ2-5, the V gene TRBV24-1; D call uncertain. Trimming removed 3 bases from V and 1 base from J, with 14 bases in between. Germline CDR1 KGHDR, CDR2 SFDVKD. This CDR3 comprises 16 residues. The CDR3 DNA reads TGTGCCACCAGTGATCCTTACACCGTCCCCCAAGAGACCCAGTACTTC. Its translation: CATSDPYTVPQETQYF.

The V gene is TRBV7-2, the J gene TRBJ1-1; 10 bases line up with TRBD1. Trimming at V came to 5 bases and at J to 5 bases, leaving 5 bases not matched to a gene. Germline loops: CDR1 SGHTA, CDR2 FQGNSA. This CDR3 has 14 residues. The CDR3 bases are TGTGCCAGCAGCCCGACAGGGGGCTGGACTGAAGCTTTCTTT. Its translation is CASSPTGGWTEAFF.

This clone was found once. The chain recombines TRBV10-3 with TRBJ2-1, with D tentatively TRBD2 (6 bases). Trimming removed 6 bases from V and 4 bases from J, with 22 bases in between. The CDR3 covers 17 residues. Germline V CDR1 and CDR2: ENHRY, SYGVKD. The CDR3: CAISSPVNGGDYNEQFF. As DNA, the CDR3 is TGTGCCATCAGCTCCCCGGTCAACGGGGGAGATTACAATGAGCAGTTCTTC.

J is TRBJ1-4 and V is TRBV7-6, with D possibly TRBD1 on 5 matching bases. V was pared by 1 base and J by 7 bases, with 16 bases between. Germline V gene data show CDR1 as SGHVS and CDR2 as FNYEAQ. The CDR3 runs 16 residues. The CDR3 is CASSLDPGLWGEKLFF. The CDR3, as DNA: TGTGCCAGCAGCTTAGACCCGGGACTCTGGGGTGAAAAACTGTTTTTT.

The V gene is TRBV15, the J gene TRBJ2-1; 8 bases map to TRBD2. The ends lost 0 bases at V and 8 bases at J; junction bases unmatched: 12. Per the germline V gene, CDR1 is LNHNV and CDR2 is YYDKDF (reference sequence). This CDR3 has 17 residues. CDR3 region: CATSRDSAASGQYEQFF. The CDR3, as DNA: TGTGCCACCAGCAGAGATTCGGCGGCTAGCGGGCAGTATGAGCAGTTCTTC.

The sample holds many counts of this clone. The chain has TRBV4-2 and TRBJ2-5; TRBD2 aligns across 12 bases. Germline CDR1 LGHNA, CDR2 YNFKEQ. The CDR3 has 16 amino acids. V lost 0 bases to trimming and J lost 5 bases; unmatched junction nucleotides: 4. The CDR3 region is CASSQDPSGGVETQYF. CDR3 nucleotides: TGTGCCAGCAGCCAAGATCCTAGCGGGGGGGTGGAGACCCAGTACTTC.

The rearrangement joins TRBV6-5 to TRBJ2-7; perhaps TRBD1 as D (6 bases). From germline, CDR1 is MNHEY and CDR2 SVGAGI. V gave up 5 bases and J gave up 5 bases, with 13 bases separating them. The CDR3 is 13 residues long. CDR3 sequence (DNA): TGTGCCAGCAGTCGGGACATGGTACACGAGCAGTACTTC. Its translation: CASSRDMVHEQYF.

The J gene is TRBJ1-5, the V gene TRBV12-3 or TRBV12-4, with TRBD1 as a possible D gene (5 bases). The CDR3 extends over 12 amino acids. Trimming took 6 bases from V and 8 from J, leaving 11 bases between them. CDR3 region: CASRSGLEPQHF. The CDR3 DNA follows: TGTGCCAGCAGATCAGGGTTGGAGCCCCAGCATTTT.

The genes are TRBV6-5 and TRBJ1-2; D is possibly TRBD1 (6 bases). Trimming removed 7 bases from V and 4 bases from J, with 13 bases in between. The CDR3 has 13 amino acids. Germline CDR1 MNHEY, CDR2 SVGAGI. CDR3 sequence (DNA): TGTGCCAGCAACCGCGGGGGCCTCTATGGCTACACCTTC. Its protein is CASNRGGLYGYTF.

The genes are TRBV6-6 and TRBJ2-3; possibly TRBD2 for D (5 bases). The V gene lost 4 bases and the J gene lost 6 bases, with 8 bases spanning the gap. The CDR3 consists of 12 residues. Per the germline V gene, CDR1 is MNHNY and CDR2 is SVGAGI (reference sequence). Here the CDR3 reads CASSSLADTQYF. The CDR3 bases are TGTGCCAGCAGTTCCTTAGCGGATACGCAGTATTTT.

The gene calls are TRBV28 and TRBJ2-3; TRBD1 matches 8 bases. CDR3 length: 14 residues. The junction had 6 bases not matched to a gene; V was cut back by 5 bases and J by 5 bases. CDR1 is MDHEN and CDR2 is SYDVKM in the germline V gene. This chain's CDR3 is CASSPRQGIDTQYF. The CDR3 DNA sequence: TGTGCCAGCAGTCCCCGACAGGGGATAGATACGCAGTATTTT.

This clone appeared once. CDR3 amino acids: CASSQEGYQYSNQPQHF. The CDR3 DNA reads TGCGCCAGCAGCCAAGAGGGCTACCAATATAGCAATCAGCCCCAGCATTTT. The chain joins TRBV4-1 to TRBJ1-5; D remains ambiguous. Looked up from germline, CDR1 is MGHRA and CDR2 is YSYEKL. The V end was cut by 0 bases, the J end by 0 bases, with 12 bases between. The CDR3 has 17 amino acids.

The chain is built from TRBV7-2 and TRBJ2-5; 15 nucleotides match TRBD2. The germline gives CDR1 SGHTA, CDR2 FQGNSA. With V trimmed by 6 bases and J by 4 bases, 12 bases remained unmatched. The CDR3 contains 18 residues. CDR3 DNA sequence: TGTGCCAGCAGACAGGGGACTAGCGGGAGGAGGCTGGGAGAGACCCAGTACTTC. It codes for CASRQGTSGRRLGETQYF. Looking up the rest from reference TRBV7-2 and TRBJ2-5 gives the full variable domain: GAGVSQSPSNKVTEKGKDVELRCDPISGHTALYWYRQSLGQGLEFLIYFQGNSAPDKSGLPSDRFSAERTGGSVSTLTIQRTQQEDSAVYLCASRQGTSGRRLGETQYFGPGTRLLVL.

The chain recombines TRBV14 with TRBJ2-1, with D maybe TRBD2 (5 bases). Germline CDR1 SGHDN, CDR2 FVKESK. The CDR3 is made up of 13 amino acids. The V and J ends lost 4 bases and 8 bases respectively, with 12 bases between them. CDR3 sequence (DNA): TGTGCCAGCAGCCGCGGACTCTTGGATGAGCAGTTCTTC. This gives the protein CASSRGLLDEQFF.